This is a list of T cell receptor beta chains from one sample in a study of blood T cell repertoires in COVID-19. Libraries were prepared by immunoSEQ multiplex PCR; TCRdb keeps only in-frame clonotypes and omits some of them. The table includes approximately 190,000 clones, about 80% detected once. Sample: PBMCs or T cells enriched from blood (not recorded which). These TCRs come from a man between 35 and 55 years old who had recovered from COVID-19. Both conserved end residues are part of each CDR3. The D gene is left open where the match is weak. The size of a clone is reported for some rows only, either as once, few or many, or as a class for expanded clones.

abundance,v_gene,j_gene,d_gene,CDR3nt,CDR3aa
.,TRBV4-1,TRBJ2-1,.,TGCGCCAGCAGCCAAGATGGTAGGGGGGGTGTCTACAATGAGCAGTTCTTC,CASSQDGRGGVYNEQFF
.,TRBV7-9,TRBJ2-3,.,TGTGCCAGCAGCTTAATCCCGCGGCGGGGCAGGAGCACAGATACGCAGTATTTT,CASSLIPRRGRSTDTQYF
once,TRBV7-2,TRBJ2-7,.,TGTGCCAGCAGCTCGGTCAGGGGTAGTGACGAGCAGTACTTC,CASSSVRGSDEQYF
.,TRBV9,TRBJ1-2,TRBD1,TGTGCCAGCAGCGTAGTTACAGGGGCTGGCTACACCTTC,CASSVVTGAGYTF
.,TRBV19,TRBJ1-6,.,TGTGCCAGTAGTATAAGTCAAAGGCCAGGGTATAATTCACCCCTCCACTTT,CASSISQRPGYNSPLHF
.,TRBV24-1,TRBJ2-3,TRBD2,TGTGCCACCAGTCGGGGGGGGCTCACAGATACGCAGTATTTT,CATSRGGLTDTQYF
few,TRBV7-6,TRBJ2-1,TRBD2,TGTGCCAGCAGCGGGGGGAGCGGGGGACATGAGCAGTTCTTC,CASSGGSGGHEQFF
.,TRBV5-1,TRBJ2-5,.,TGCGCCAGCAGCTTGGGACAGAACCAAGAGACCCAGTACTTC,CASSLGQNQETQYF
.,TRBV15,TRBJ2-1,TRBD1,TGTGCCACCAGCAGCGAACAGGGGCTCTCTTACAATGAGCAGTTCTTC,CATSSEQGLSYNEQFF
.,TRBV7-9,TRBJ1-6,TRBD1,TGTGCCAGCAGCTTAGGACAGGGGTTAAGACCCCTCCACTTT,CASSLGQGLRPLHF
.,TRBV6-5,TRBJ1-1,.,TGTGCCAGCAAGCATTCAGGGCACACTGAAGCTTTCTTT,CASKHSGHTEAFF
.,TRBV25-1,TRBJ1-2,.,TGTGCCAGCAGTATACACGGGGGGGGCTTAGATGGCTACACCTTC,CASSIHGGGLDGYTF
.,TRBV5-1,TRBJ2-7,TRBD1,TGCGCCAGCAGCTTGGCCCGCCGGACAGGGGAGTCCTACGAGCAGTACTTC,CASSLARRTGESYEQYF
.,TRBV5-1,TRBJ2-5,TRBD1,TGCGCCAGCAGCTTTGGCAATACAGGGGGCGCGGGAGAGACCCAGTACTTC,CASSFGNTGGAGETQYF
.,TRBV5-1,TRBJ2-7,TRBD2,TGCGCCAGCAGCGAGGGAGGGGAACCCTACGAGCAGTACTTC,CASSEGGEPYEQYF
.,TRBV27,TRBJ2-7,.,TGTGCCAGCAAGGACAGAGGCTACGAGCAGTACTTC,CASKDRGYEQYF
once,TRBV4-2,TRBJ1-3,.,TGTGCCAGCAGCCAGGGCTTTGACTCTGGAAACACCATATATTTT,CASSQGFDSGNTIYF
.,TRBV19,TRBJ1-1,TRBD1,TGTGCCAGTAGTGGCGACAGGGGGAACACTGAAGCTTTCTTT,CASSGDRGNTEAFF
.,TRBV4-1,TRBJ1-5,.,TGCGCCAGCAGCCAAGATACCGATAGGGAGCCCCGGCCGCCCCAGCATTTT,CASSQDTDREPRPPQHF
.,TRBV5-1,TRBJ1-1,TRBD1,TGCGCCAGCAGCTTGGAGATAGGGACAGCGAACACTGAAGCTTTCTTT,CASSLEIGTANTEAFF
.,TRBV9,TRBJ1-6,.,TGTGCCAGCAGCGTAGAAGGGGGGGCGGCCTATAATTCACCCCTCCACTTT,CASSVEGGAAYNSPLHF
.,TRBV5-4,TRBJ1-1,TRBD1,TGTGCCACTTCTCCGGGACAGTCGAAGACTGAAGCTTTCTTT,CATSPGQSKTEAFF
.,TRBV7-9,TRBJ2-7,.,TGTGCCAGCAGCTCTACCGTACAGGGACCCTACGAGCAGTACTTC,CASSSTVQGPYEQYF
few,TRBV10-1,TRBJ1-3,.,TGCGCCAGCAGGAGGGGGTTCTGCTCTGGAAACACCATATATTTT,CASRRGFCSGNTIYF
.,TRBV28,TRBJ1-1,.,TGTGCCAGCAGTTTGCGGCAGCTTGGCACTGAAGCTTTCTTT,CASSLRQLGTEAFF
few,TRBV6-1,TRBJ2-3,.,TGTGCCAGCAGTGAAGAGTGGGCCAGGGGAGTAGATACGCAGTATTTT,CASSEEWARGVDTQYF
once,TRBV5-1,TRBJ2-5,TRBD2,TGCGCCAGCAGCCCCGGGGGGGAAATCCAAGAGACCCAGTACTTC,CASSPGGEIQETQYF
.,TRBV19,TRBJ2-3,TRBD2,TGTGCCAGCAGTATCGGGGGGGGCACAGATACGCAGTATTTT,CASSIGGGTDTQYF
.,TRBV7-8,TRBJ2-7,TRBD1,TGTGCCAGCAGCCCGACCTCCGGGACAGGGTATGCCTACCTCTCCTACGAGCAGTACTTC,CASSPTSGTGYAYLSYEQYF
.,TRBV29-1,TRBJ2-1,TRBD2,TGCAGCGTTGAAGGGGCGAGCGGGGGGGCAGAGTGGGAGCAGTTCTTC,CSVEGASGGAEWEQFF
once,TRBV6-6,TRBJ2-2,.,TGTGCCAGCTATTGGCGGACAGACAACACCGGGGAGCTGTTTTTT,CASYWRTDNTGELFF
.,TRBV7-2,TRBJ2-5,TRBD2,TGTGCCAGCAGGCTCCCCGGGGAGGGTAAAGGCGAGACCCAGTACTTC,CASRLPGEGKGETQYF
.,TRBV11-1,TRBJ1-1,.,TGTGCCAGCAGCTTAGTGGGGCACCGATTGAACACTGAAGCTTTCTTT,CASSLVGHRLNTEAFF
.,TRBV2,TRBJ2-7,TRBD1,TGTGCCAGCAGCCTGGGACAGGGTAGTAAGCAGTACTTC,CASSLGQGSKQYF
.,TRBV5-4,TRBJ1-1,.,TGTGCCAGCAGCTTCCATTCCGGGGGCACTGAAGCTTTCTTT,CASSFHSGGTEAFF
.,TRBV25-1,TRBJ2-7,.,TGTGCCAGCAGTCAGGATCGCCGTGAAGAGCAGTACTTC,CASSQDRREEQYF
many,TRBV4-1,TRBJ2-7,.,TGCGCCACCAAGGAACGGACAGTTAGCTACGAGCAGTACTTC,CATKERTVSYEQYF
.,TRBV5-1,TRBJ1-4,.,TGCGCCAGCAGCGTCCAGGGGACTAATGAAAAACTGTTTTTT,CASSVQGTNEKLFF
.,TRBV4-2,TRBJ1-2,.,TGTGCCAGCAGCCAAGAGACAGTTCAGGACTATGGCTACACCTTC,CASSQETVQDYGYTF
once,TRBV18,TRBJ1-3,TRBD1,TGTGCCAGCTCACTCGGGACAGGAAACTCTGGAAACACCATATATTTT,CASSLGTGNSGNTIYF
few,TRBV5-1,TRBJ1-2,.,TGCGCCAGCAGCTTGGTAGGAGTTAACTATGGCTACACCTTC,CASSLVGVNYGYTF
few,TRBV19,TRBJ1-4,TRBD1,TGTGCCAGTAGTTCCCAGGGGGCGATGGGTGAAAAACTGTTTTTT,CASSSQGAMGEKLFF
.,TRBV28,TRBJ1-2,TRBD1,TGTGCCAGCAGTCCCCGTAGACAGGGCGGGTATGGCTACACCTTC,CASSPRRQGGYGYTF
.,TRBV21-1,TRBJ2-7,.,TGTGCCAGCAGCAAAGGGACATTTTCACCCTACGAGCAGTACTTC,CASSKGTFSPYEQYF
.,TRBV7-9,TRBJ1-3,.,TGTGCCAGCAGCGCCCAGGGCGGGGGTTTGGCTGGAAACACCATATATTTT,CASSAQGGGLAGNTIYF
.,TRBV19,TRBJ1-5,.,TGTGCCAGTAGGGGCAGGGGCTTTGGTCAGCCCCAGCATTTT,CASRGRGFGQPQHF
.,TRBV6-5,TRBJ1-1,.,TGTGCCAGTTTCAGTGCTGGAGAATACACTGAAGCTTTCTTT,CASFSAGEYTEAFF
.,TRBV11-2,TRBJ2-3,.,TGTGCCAGCAGCTTCCGAATGGTGGGGGGGCCGGTTAATACGCAGTATTTT,CASSFRMVGGPVNTQYF
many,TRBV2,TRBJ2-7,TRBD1,TGTGCCAGCAGTCCCCCGGGACAGGATATTCACGAGCAGTACTTC,CASSPPGQDIHEQYF
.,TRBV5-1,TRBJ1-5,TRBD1,TGCGCCAGCAGCACCGGGACAGGGGTCCAGCCCCAGCATTTT,CASSTGTGVQPQHF
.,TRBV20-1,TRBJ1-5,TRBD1,TGCAGTGCTAGTAGGGGGCGCAGGAATCAGCCCCAGCATTTT,CSASRGRRNQPQHF
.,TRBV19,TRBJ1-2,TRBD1,TGTGCCAGTAGTATTGGGACAGGGCACTATGGCTACACCTTC,CASSIGTGHYGYTF
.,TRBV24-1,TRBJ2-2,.,TGTGCCACCAGTGATTACAGGGACACCGGGGAGCTGTTTTTT,CATSDYRDTGELFF
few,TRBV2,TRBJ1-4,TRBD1,TGTGCCAGCAGCAGGGGGGCCCAAAAACTGTTTTTT,CASSRGAQKLFF
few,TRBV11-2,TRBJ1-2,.,TGTGCCAGCAGTTCCCTCCGGGGAACTAACTATGGCTACACCTTC,CASSSLRGTNYGYTF
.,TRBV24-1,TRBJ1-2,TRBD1,TGTGCCACCAGTGACCCCAGAGGACAGGGAGGGTATGGCTACACCTTC,CATSDPRGQGGYGYTF
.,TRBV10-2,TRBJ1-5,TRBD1,TGCGCCAGCAGTGACGCCTCCGGGACAGGGGGGATCGGCAATCAGCCCCAGCATTTT,CASSDASGTGGIGNQPQHF
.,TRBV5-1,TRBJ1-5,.,TGCGCCAGCAGCTTGGGAGGGATAAATCAGCCCCAGCATTTT,CASSLGGINQPQHF
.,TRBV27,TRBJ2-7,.,TGTGCCAGTAGGTGGGGGCCGACTAACTACGAGCAGTACTTC,CASRWGPTNYEQYF